The 6 T cell receptor beta chains presented below share a single source sample, sequenced in a study of regulatory T cells in long-lasting Graves disease (dated by TCRdb to the early 2020s). The receptor library was made with multiplex PCR. The run used an Illumina HiSeq 4000. To build TCR beta libraries, CDR3 regions were amplified by Arm-PCR using iRepertoire HTBI primers. TCRdb reran the public reads through fastp at Q25 and MiXCR, keeping productive beta chains. Each CDR3 protein gets just one entry, which takes the most common genes and DNA from the rows behind it. Counted in this sample were hundreds of thousands of distinct CDR3 sequences; around 17% of them appeared once. Of the sample, under 20% is held by the ten largest clones. Sample time point, as interpreted from the label and publication: newly diagnosed GD, antithyroid drugs for less than 3 months. For both TCR sequencing and RNA sequencing, RNA was extracted from PBMCs using TRIzol.

These same records also appear under a second study, on T cells in Graves' hyperthyroidism and ophthalmopathy.

This material consisted of peripheral blood mononuclear cells (PBMCs), taken at new diagnosis, from a patient treated with antithyroid drugs. All receptors derive from a woman aged 25 to 39 with Graves disease. Donor details come from another sample of the same person, matched by shared clones.

This clonotype was picked up a small number of times. A much larger clone differs from this one at a single base, so this may be a read error. The J gene is TRBJ1-1, the V gene TRBV12-3 or TRBV12-4; D not certain. CDR3 size: 13 residues. CDR3 residues: CAGSFTANTEAFF. Written as DNA, the CDR3 is TGTGCCGGCAGTTTTACAGCGAACACTGAAGCTTTCTTT.

This clonotype was seen at least ten times. The genes are TRBV20-1 and TRBJ1-4, with D possibly matching TRBD1 (5 bases). Germline V lookup: CDR1 DFQATT, CDR2 SNEGSKA (reference sequence). Trimming took 0 bases from V and 5 from J, leaving 10 bases between them. The CDR3 spans 14 residues. CDR3 nucleotides: TGCAGTGCTAGAGATCGTAGGGGCAATGAAAAACTGTTTTTT. It yields the protein CSARDRRGNEKLFF.

V gene TRBV7-9 combines with J gene TRBJ2-4; no clear D gene. Germline CDR1 SEHNR, CDR2 FQNEAQ (reference sequence). V lost 2 bases and J lost 11, with 13 bases in between. This CDR3 is built from 13 residues. The CDR3 DNA sequence: TGTGCCAGCAGCTTAACGCCTTATGACGTTCAGTACTTC. Protein sequence: CASSLTPYDVQYF.

Many counts were recorded for this clonotype. The gene calls are TRBV27 and TRBJ2-5; D call uncertain. Germline V gives CDR1 MNHEY, CDR2 SMNVEV (reference sequence). Trimming pared 2 bases from V and 2 bases from J, leaving 9 bases between. The CDR3 has 14 amino acids. Here the CDR3 DNA reads TGTGCCAGCAGTTTACTTAACGGGCAAGAGACCCAGTACTTC. Translated: CASSLLNGQETQYF.

With respect to this clonotype: Possible read error: a much larger clone is one base away. The CDR3 reads CASKETSGNTGELFF. CDR3 sequence (DNA): TGTGCCAGCAAGGAAACCAGCGGGAACACCGGGGAGCTGTTTTTT. The genes are TRBV2 and TRBJ2-2; TRBD2 is a possible D gene (5 bases). V lost 7 bases and J 1 base, leaving 13 bases between the germline ends. This CDR3 is 15 amino acids long. Germline assignment: CDR1 SNHLY and CDR2 FYNNEI.

In its sample, this clonotype was seen many times. The V gene is TRBV28, the J gene TRBJ1-2; no definite D call. From germline, CDR1 is MDHEN and CDR2 SYDVKM. V was clipped by 2 bases and J by 3 bases, with 13 bases between them. The length of the CDR3 is 15 residues. This CDR3 reads CASSLPVLADYGYTF. For the CDR3, the DNA is TGTGCCAGCAGTTTACCAGTACTCGCGGACTATGGCTACACCTTC.